Listed below are T cell receptor beta chains from one sample, sequenced in a study of blood T cell repertoires in COVID-19. The assay was immunoSEQ multiplex PCR, and TCRdb's table has in-frame clones only and misses some. The sample consists of about 49,000 clones, around 86% of them appearing once. Sequencing used peripheral blood. Receptors originate from an elderly woman with COVID-19, enrolled during active disease. CDR3s include the opening cysteine and the closing phenylalanine or tryptophan. A D gene is named only where the DNA matches it firmly. The size field is filled for only some rows; it gives once, few, many or a size class.

size	V	J	D	DNA	CDR3
once	TRBV24-1	TRBJ2-1	-	TGTGCCACCAGTGGGGCAGACCCCTACAATGAGCAGTTCTTC	CATSGADPYNEQFF
once	TRBV4-1	TRBJ2-5	TRBD1	TGCGCCAGCAGCGCAGCGGGCAGGGGGCAGCAAGAGACCCAGTACTTC	CASSAAGRGQQETQYF
-	TRBV11-2	TRBJ2-1	TRBD2	TGTGCCAGCAGCGATCAATTGGGGCTAGCGGGCTCACAGTTCTTC	CASSDQLGLAGSQFF
-	TRBV2	TRBJ1-1	TRBD1	TGTGCCAGCAGGGGAAGACAGGGCTTGAACACTGAAGCTTTCTTT	CASRGRQGLNTEAFF
-	TRBV5-1	TRBJ2-3	TRBD2	TGCGCCAGTTATTATAGCGGGAGTACAGATACGCAGTATTTT	CASYYSGSTDTQYF
-	TRBV7-2	TRBJ1-5	-	TGTGCCAGCAGTTCCCAGTATAGCAATCAGCCCCAGCATTTT	CASSSQYSNQPQHF
-	TRBV12-3/TRBV12-4	TRBJ2-1	TRBD2	TGTGCCAGCACCCAACGCGGGGGTAATGAGCAGTTCTTC	CASTQRGGNEQFF
-	TRBV6-5	TRBJ1-1	-	TGTGCCAGCAGTTTTACAGGGTCTGGTGGCACTGAAGCTTTCTTT	CASSFTGSGGTEAFF
-	TRBV5-1	TRBJ1-4	-	TGCGCCAGCAGCTTCCAGGGATCTGAAAAACTGTTTTTT	CASSFQGSEKLFF
few	TRBV7-3	TRBJ2-5	TRBD2	TGTGCCAGCAGCTTAACCATGGGGGGGCAAGAGACCCAGTACTTC	CASSLTMGGQETQYF
-	TRBV9	TRBJ1-6	-	TGTGCCAGCAGCGCCCGAGGATATAATTCACCCCTCCACTTT	CASSARGYNSPLHF
few	TRBV6-2/TRBV6-3	TRBJ1-1	TRBD1	TGTGCCAGCAGTTCTAGGCGGGGAACGGACAGGGTAAGCACTGAAGCTTTCTTT	CASSSRRGTDRVSTEAFF
-	TRBV29-1	TRBJ1-1	-	TGCAGCGTTGGGAGGGACACTGAAGCTTTCTTT	CSVGRDTEAFF
-	TRBV5-1	TRBJ1-2	TRBD1	TGCGCCAGCAGTGGACAGGGGGGAATCTATGGCTACACCTTC	CASSGQGGIYGYTF
-	TRBV27	TRBJ2-7	-	TGTGCCAGCAGTGGGAGACTAGGACTATCCTACGAGCAGTACTTC	CASSGRLGLSYEQYF
-	TRBV4-2	TRBJ2-7	TRBD1	TGTGCCAGCAGCCAAGTCACCCAGGGGGTCACCGGGACGGGTGGCGAGCAGTACTTC	CASSQVTQGVTGTGGEQYF
-	TRBV29-1	TRBJ2-7	-	TGCAGCGTTGTCCTAGGCCCCTACGAGCAGTACTTC	CSVVLGPYEQYF
-	TRBV28	TRBJ2-1	-	TGTGCCAGCAGCCCAGGGGGAGCGGGAGAACTAAGTGAGCAGTTCTTC	CASSPGGAGELSEQFF
-	TRBV5-1	TRBJ2-6	TRBD1	TGCGCCAGCCAGGACAGGGGGACCCCTGGGGCCAACGTCCTGACTTTC	CASQDRGTPGANVLTF
-	TRBV5-1	TRBJ1-4	-	TGCGCCAGCAGCTTTAGAGTTCAAGAAAAACTGTTTTTT	CASSFRVQEKLFF
-	TRBV28	TRBJ2-1	TRBD1	TGTGCCAGCAACCGGGACAGGGGGACTAATGAGCAGTTCTTC	CASNRDRGTNEQFF
-	TRBV10-3	TRBJ2-7	TRBD1	TGTGCCATCAGTGAGTGGAAGGGGACAGGGTCCCCGACGCAGCAGTACTTC	CAISEWKGTGSPTQQYF
-	TRBV6-5	TRBJ1-2	-	TGTGCCAGCAAAATTACAGTTAACTATGGCTACACCTTC	CASKITVNYGYTF
-	TRBV7-3	TRBJ2-5	TRBD1	TGTGCCAGCAGCCGGGACAGGATCCAAGAGACCCAGTACTTC	CASSRDRIQETQYF
-	TRBV29-1	TRBJ2-6	TRBD2	TGCAGCGTACCTAGCGGGGGCCATATGAGCTCTGGGGCCAACGTCCTGACTTTC	CSVPSGGHMSSGANVLTF
-	TRBV6-2/TRBV6-3	TRBJ2-2	TRBD2	TGTGCCAGCACCCCCGCCTCCCCTAATTTAGCGGGAGTAACCGGGGAGCTGTTTTTT	CASTPASPNLAGVTGELFF
-	TRBV19	TRBJ1-2	TRBD1	TGTGCCAGTAGTGGGACAGGCGACAACTATGGCTACACCTTC	CASSGTGDNYGYTF
-	TRBV5-1	TRBJ2-5	-	TGCGCCAGCAGCTTGGCAGGGGTAGGGACCCAGTACTTC	CASSLAGVGTQYF
-	TRBV7-6	TRBJ2-7	-	TGTGCCAGCAGCTTAGCTCGTGGACTTACCTACGAGCAGTACTTC	CASSLARGLTYEQYF
-	TRBV7-2	TRBJ1-2	TRBD1	TGTGCCAGCAGCTCTGACAGGGGCAACTATGGCTACACCTTC	CASSSDRGNYGYTF
-	TRBV6-5	TRBJ2-1	-	TGTGCCAGCAGTCCAACGGACTCAAGCTACAATGAGCAGTTCTTC	CASSPTDSSYNEQFF
-	TRBV5-8	TRBJ1-1	-	TGTGCCAGCAGCTTACCCCCCGGGACAAGAAGTGAAGCTTTCTTT	CASSLPPGTRSEAFF